The following is a TCR beta chain sequence with its context. This sample was taken from a study of blood T cell repertoires in COVID-19. Study information: The United States, Italy and Spain provided the acute and convalescent COVID-19 samples.

The CDR3 covers 14 residues. Germline CDR1 and CDR2: WSHSY and SAAADI. The V gene lost 2 bases and the J gene lost 1 base, with 8 bases spanning the gap. Libraries were prepared by immunoSEQ multiplex PCR; TCRdb keeps only in-frame clonotypes and omits some of them. The table lists around 400,000 clones, about 87% of them singletons. The receptor comes from an older woman with COVID-19, enrolled during active disease. This sequence joins TRBV10-2 and TRBJ2-5; D is undetermined. Sequenced: peripheral blood. Here the CDR3 DNA reads TGCGCCAGCAGTGAGAGTAACATCCAAGAGACCCAGTACTTC. Amino acid sequence: CASSESNIQETQYF.